This T cell receptor (beta chain) was sequenced during a study of T-cell memory formation after mild COVID-19. Sample barcodes and UMIs were carried by the TCR alpha and TCR beta cDNA libraries that 5'RACE generated with constant-segment primers. TCRdb itself ran the 5' RACE reads through MiXCR, one entry per CDR3 protein. This sample yields 120,000 to 150,000 distinct CDR3 sequences, of which under 25% are seen a single time; 2% to 2.5% belongs to the top ten. Details on this clonotype: Its antigen is still unknown.

Study-wide points: Pre-infection memory contained some responding clones, which suggested that cross-reactive memory had joined. Contracting clones localized mainly to CM and EM when CD4+ and mainly to EMRA when CD8+.

V lost 2 bases to trimming and J lost 0 bases; unmatched junction nucleotides: 4. Germline V CDR1 and CDR2: DFQATT, SNEGSKA (reference sequence). This CDR3 has 16 residues. The TCR sequence derives from an adult woman who had mild COVID-19 (a few samples of this study predate the infection). Cell type and time point are not known. The chain has TRBV20-1 and TRBJ1-6; 7 nucleotides align to TRBD1. The sequenced sample consisted of PBMCs or a T cell subset sorted from them (not recorded which). The CDR3 sequence: CSARSRGSSYNSPLHF. The CDR3, as DNA: TGCAGTGCTAGAAGCAGGGGGAGCTCCTATAATTCACCCCTCCACTTT.